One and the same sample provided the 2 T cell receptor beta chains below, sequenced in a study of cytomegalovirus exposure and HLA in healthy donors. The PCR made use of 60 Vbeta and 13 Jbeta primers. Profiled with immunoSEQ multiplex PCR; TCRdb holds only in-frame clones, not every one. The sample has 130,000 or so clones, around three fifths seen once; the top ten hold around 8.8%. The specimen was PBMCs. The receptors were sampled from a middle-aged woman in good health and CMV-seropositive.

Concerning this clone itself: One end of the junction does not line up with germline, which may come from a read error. In DNA, the CDR3 is TGTGCCAGCAGGGGACAGGGACTCAATGAGCCCCAGCATTTT. Protein sequence: CASRGQGLNEPQHF. The chain joins TRBV6-1 to TRBJ1-5, with 9 bases aligning to TRBD1. Germline V gives CDR1 MNHNS, CDR2 SASEGT. This CDR3 is built from 14 residues.

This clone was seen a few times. The CDR3 protein is CASRRAGVYEQYF. CDR3 bases: TGTGCCAGTAGGAGAGCGGGAGTCTACGAGCAGTACTTC. This sequence joins TRBV19 and TRBJ2-7; 8 bases match TRBD2. Trimming at V came to 6 bases and at J to 3 bases, leaving 4 bases not matched to a gene. Germline lookup yields CDR1 LNHDA and CDR2 SQIVND (reference sequence). The CDR3 is 13 amino acids.